Sequencing of this TCR beta chain was carried out in a study of cytomegalovirus exposure and HLA in healthy donors. PCR was performed using 60 Vbeta and 13 Jbeta primers. This table comes from immunoSEQ multiplex PCR, and its TCRdb copy is limited to in-frame clones, with some not included. Among some 200,000 clones listed, roughly a tenth were seen once. Comments on this clone: Its antigen is undetermined.

Study-wide findings and caveats: According to the study, approximately 150 TCR beta chains were cytomegalovirus-associated.

The CDR3 is 14 residues long. Unmatched junction bases numbered 7, after V lost 6 bases and J lost 8 bases. The germline V gene has CDR1 KGHSH and CDR2 LQKENI. This chain connects TRBV18 to TRBJ1-2; 12 bases fit TRBD1. Material: PBMCs. The receptor was isolated from a woman in her twenties or thirties in good health and CMV-seropositive. DNA for the CDR3: TGTGCCAGCTCGTACCGGGACAGGGGGCACGGCTACACCTTC. It translates to CASSYRDRGHGYTF.